The T cell receptor (beta chain) described here comes from a study of molecular identifiers for immune sequencing clone quantification. TCRdb re-called the PCR reads with MiXCR, one entry per CDR3 protein. The repertoire holds 85,000 to 90,000 distinct CDR3 sequences, 15% to 20% seen once, with roughly 0.85% in the top ten. The CDR3 is made up of 13 amino acids. In germline, CDR1 is MGHRA, CDR2 YSYEKL. In the case of this clonotype: The conserved closing phenylalanine or tryptophan is absent in this CDR3, likely reflecting a read error.

The rearrangement joins TRBV4-1 to TRBJ2-3; D perhaps matches TRBD1 (5 bases). The J call is doubtful: the DNA matches TRBJ1-5 better. The specimen sequenced was naive CD8+ T cells from blood, with Jurkat cell RNA spiked in. As for subset: FACS-sorted CD8+CD4-CCR7+CD45RA+ naive T cells. The clonotype comes from a human donor in good health. Some libraries in this study had Jurkat cell RNA spiked in. The CDR3: CASSQVPTDTQHL. In DNA form, the CDR3 reads TGCGCCAGCAGCCAAGTTCCGACAGATACGCAGCATCTT.